This T cell receptor (beta chain) was recorded in a study of control samples from healthy donors and cancer patients. Using immunoSEQ multiplex PCR, the repertoire was profiled, and TCRdb retains in-frame clones only, with some absent. The repertoire holds over 100,000 clones, about nine tenths seen once, with approximately 3.2% in the top ten. This CDR3 region has 14 residues. Germline V gene sequence: CDR1 MNHEY, CDR2 SVGAGI. Trimming pared 5 bases from V and 5 bases from J, leaving 13 bases between. The specimen sequenced was blood. The sequence came from a man aged 40-49 years in good health. The chain joins TRBV6-5 to TRBJ2-1; D uncertain. The CDR3 here is CASSLRQGNNEQFF. CDR3 DNA: TGTGCCAGCAGTCTACGACAAGGGAACAATGAGCAGTTCTTC.